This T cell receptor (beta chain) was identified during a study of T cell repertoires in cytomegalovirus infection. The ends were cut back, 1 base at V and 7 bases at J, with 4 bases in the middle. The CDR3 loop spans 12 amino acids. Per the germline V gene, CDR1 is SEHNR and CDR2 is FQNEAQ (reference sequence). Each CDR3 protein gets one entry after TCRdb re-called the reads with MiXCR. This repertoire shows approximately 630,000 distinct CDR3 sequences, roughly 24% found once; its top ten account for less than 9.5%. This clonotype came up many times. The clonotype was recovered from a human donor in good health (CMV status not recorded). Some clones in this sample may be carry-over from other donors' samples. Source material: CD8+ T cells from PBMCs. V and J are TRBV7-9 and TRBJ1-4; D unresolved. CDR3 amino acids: CASSLGSEKLFF. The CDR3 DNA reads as TGTGCCAGCAGCTTAGGAAGTGAAAAACTGTTTTTT.